The present entry profiles one TCR beta chain with its context. Germline V gene lookup returns CDR1 SGHAT and CDR2 FQNNGV. The V segment lost 4 bases and the J segment 2 bases; nucleotides outside the gene matches: 7. CDR3 length: 15 residues. This entry comes from a study of OX40 agonist ivuxolimab in advanced cancers. The method was immunoSEQ multiplex PCR; TCRdb's version includes in-frame clones alone and lacks a portion of them. The sample records about 70,000 clones, almost 90% being singletons. The V gene is TRBV11-2, the J gene TRBJ2-7; 8 bases are shared with TRBD2. This specimen consisted of CD4+ or CD8+ T cells sorted from blood, obtained in a trial of the OX40 agonist ivuxolimab. This clonotype originated in an adult with an advanced solid tumor such as melanoma, head and neck, liver or kidney cancer. In DNA, the CDR3 is TGTGCCAGCAGCTCGCTAGCGGGCCTCACCTACGAGCAGTACTTC. Encoded protein: CASSSLAGLTYEQYF.